This paragraph reports one T cell receptor beta chain. No count is recorded, yet this clonotype rates as large (0.1 to 1%) from its frequency. Its antigen has not been determined. The sample was run on an Illumina MiSeq. Reprocessed by TCRdb, the reads give a single entry per CDR3 protein sequence, without DNA. This sample's table contains just over 1,500 distinct CDR3 sequences. Jointly, the top ten make up about 11% of the sample. This sample was taken from a study of diagnostic markers for celiac disease (dated by TCRdb to the early 2020s). The sample consisted of either unsorted cells or a sorted T cell fraction (not recorded which). The receptor's source is a human donor.

CDR3 region: CSARQGYEQYF. The V and J segments used are TRBV29-1 and TRBJ2-7; the D call of TRBD1 rests on TCRdb alone, since no DNA is present to check it. CDR1 and CDR2 are drawn from the germline V gene: SQVTM, ANQGSEA. The CDR3 has 11 amino acids, counting the end cysteine and phenylalanine. The nucleotide record is missing.